The 17 T cell receptor beta chains below all came from one sample that was sequenced in a study of HIV-infected children after antiretroviral therapy interruption. Treatment indicated: PENTA 11 planned treatment interruption arm or continuous ART arm. Unique molecular identifiers were included in an RNA-based 3' RACE TCR library. MiXCR, run by TCRdb on the 3' RACE reads, gives a single entry per CDR3 protein. The data show about 15,000 distinct CDR3 sequences, with 3% to 3.5% seen just once and roughly 5.1% held by the top ten. The sequenced sample was CD45RA+ CD4+ T cells from PBMCs, obtained from a donor given antiretroviral therapy, either interrupted or continuous. Subset denoted: naive CD4+ CD45RA+ CD45RO- T cells. Receptors were obtained from a child aged 2 to 17 with HIV.

This clonotype was seen once. The chain uses TRBV11-2 and TRBJ1-1, with TRBD1 as a possible D gene (5 bases). There are 16 residues in the CDR3. The V gene's germline CDR1 is SGHAT and CDR2 FQNNGV. The V gene lost 1 base and the J gene lost 2 bases, with 14 bases spanning the gap. The chain's CDR3 is CASSLGGTTPNTEAFF. In nucleotides, the CDR3 is TGTGCCAGCAGCTTAGGAGGGACCACCCCAAACACTGAAGCTTTCTTT.

This clonotype has ten or more counts. The V call is TRBV7-2, the J call TRBJ1-5, with 7 positions matching TRBD1. This CDR3 spans 15 amino acids. J lost 5 bases, V lost 1 base, and 5 bases had no gene match. Germline-derived CDR1 and CDR2 are SGHTA and FQGNSA. CDR3 DNA sequence: TGTGCCAGCAGCTTAGGGGGGACAGAGTATCAGCCCCAGCATTTT. This sequence encodes CASSLGGTEYQPQHF. The entire variable domain, with the rest obtained from reference TRBV7-2 and TRBJ1-5, is as follows: GAGVSQSPSNKVTEKGKDVELRCDPISGHTALYWYRQSLGQGLEFLIYFQGNSAPDKSGLPSDRFSAERTGGSVSTLTIQRTQQEDSAVYLCASSLGGTEYQPQHFGDGTRLSIL.

This clonotype was recorded at least ten times. The chain couples TRBV9 to TRBJ1-3; unclear D gene. The V end was cut by 3 bases, the J end by 0 bases, with 13 bases between. The CDR3 length is 16 residues. Germline lookup yields CDR1 SGDLS and CDR2 YYNGEE. The CDR3 loop reads CASSAGRGGSGNTIYF. In nucleotides, the CDR3 is TGTGCCAGCAGCGCCGGGCGAGGCGGCTCTGGAAACACCATATATTTT.

The table lists this clonotype with many counts. This chain joins TRBV7-3 and TRBJ2-3; the match to TRBD1 covers 8 bases. This CDR3 region has 13 residues. Trimming cost V 4 bases and J 4 bases; bases outside gene matches: 1. Germline V gene sequence: CDR1 SGHTA, CDR2 FQGTGA. The CDR3 here is CASSSQGADTQYF. CDR3 nucleotides: TGTGCCAGCAGCTCACAGGGGGCAGATACGCAGTATTTT.

This clonotype is classed as medium-sized. The chain uses TRBV4-1 and TRBJ2-4, with no clear D. CDR1 is MGHRA, CDR2 YSYEKL, per germline. This CDR3 has 15 amino acids. V was pared by 1 base and J by 0 bases, with 7 bases between. The DNA of the CDR3 is TGCGCCAGCAGCCAAGTCCTGACAGCCAAAAACATTCAGTACTTC. It specifies CASSQVLTAKNIQYF.

This clonotype was counted at least ten times. One end of the junction does not line up with germline, which may come from a read error. The rearrangement uses TRBV18 and TRBJ2-3; D uncertain. The CDR3 is 11 residues long. Per germline, CDR1 KGHSH and CDR2 LQKENI. CDR3 bases: TGTGCCACCTCATCCGGAGATACGCAGTATTTT. Its translation: CATSSGDTQYF.

At least ten counts were recorded for this clonotype. The chain carries TRBV7-2 and TRBJ1-2; D not certain. The V end lost 7 bases, the J end lost 8 bases, and 17 bases lay between the germline ends. The CDR3 spans 13 residues. Looked up from germline, CDR1 is SGHTA and CDR2 is FQGNSA. The CDR3 coding sequence is TGTGCCAGCACCCTTAAAGCGGGATCCGGCTACACCTTC. Protein product: CASTLKAGSGYTF. The whole variable domain, remainder taken from reference TRBV7-2 and TRBJ1-2, is GAGVSQSPSNKVTEKGKDVELRCDPISGHTALYWYRQSLGQGLEFLIYFQGNSAPDKSGLPSDRFSAERTGGSVSTLTIQRTQQEDSAVYLCASTLKAGSGYTFGSGTRLTVV.

This clonotype has ten or more counts. V and J are TRBV7-3 and TRBJ2-7; TRBD2 matches at 8 bases. The CDR3 sequence is 16 residues long. V gave up 5 bases and J gave up 3 bases; unmatched junction bases: 12. Germline V CDR1 and CDR2: SGHTA, FQGTGA. For the CDR3, the DNA is TGTGCCAGCAGCCTCTTCGCGTCGGGAGGGGGCTACGAGCAGTACTTC. Translated: CASSLFASGGGYEQYF.

This clonotype has a count of ten or more. J is TRBJ2-2 and V is TRBV2; D not certain. Germline V gene data show CDR1 as SNHLY and CDR2 as FYNNEI. The CDR3 length is 12 residues. Trimming took 6 bases from V and 3 from J, leaving 5 bases between them. CDR3 sequence (DNA): TGTGCCAGCAGGTACTACACCGGGGAGCTGTTTTTT. Translation: CASRYYTGELFF.

V usage is TRBV2 and J usage is TRBJ2-7, with D unresolved. Trimming removed 5 bases at V and 0 bases at J, with 14 bases between. This CDR3 has 15 amino acids. Germline V CDR1 and CDR2: SNHLY, FYNNEI. In DNA, the CDR3 is TGTGCCAGCAGTTCAAGATTCTTGAGCTCCTACGAGCAGTACTTC. As protein: CASSSRFLSSYEQYF.

This chain links TRBV20-1 with TRBJ2-1, with no clear D. The ends were cut back, 1 base at V and 6 bases at J, with 7 bases in the middle. CDR1 DFQATT and CDR2 SNEGSKA come from the germline V gene (reference sequence). The CDR3 runs 12 residues. The CDR3 DNA reads as TGCAGTGCTAGAGGGCAGACCAATGAGCAGTTCTTC. Its translation: CSARGQTNEQFF.

This clonotype was seen at least ten times. This sequence joins TRBV29-1 and TRBJ2-7, with TRBD1 matching over 11 bases. The CDR3 length is 12 residues. Per the germline V gene, CDR1 is SQVTM and CDR2 is ANQGSEA. J was trimmed by 8 bases and V by 6 bases; bases with no gene match: 6. The CDR3 nucleotides read TGCAGCGTCTTACGGACAGGGGGCCAGCAGTACTTC. Its translation: CSVLRTGGQQYF.

This clonotype has ten or more counts. The chain carries TRBV30 and TRBJ1-1; tentative D call: TRBD1 (5 bases). V lost 4 bases and J lost 4, with 10 bases in between. Germline values: CDR1 GTSNPN, CDR2 SVGIG (reference sequence). The CDR3 extends over 12 amino acids. The CDR3 here is CAWNRGSTEAFF. CDR3 nucleotide sequence: TGTGCCTGGAATAGGGGTAGCACTGAAGCTTTCTTT.

This clonotype was counted ten times or more. This rearrangement joins TRBV3-1 to TRBJ2-1; D call uncertain. Germline V CDR1 and CDR2: LGHDT, YNNKEL (reference sequence). Trimming cost V 1 base and J 2 bases, with 9 bases left between them. The CDR3 consists of 15 residues. CDR3 amino acids: CASSQGARAYNEQFF. CDR3 DNA sequence: TGTGCCAGCAGCCAAGGCGCCCGGGCCTACAATGAGCAGTTCTTC.

There are many counts of this clonotype. The chain combines TRBV29-1 with TRBJ2-5, with D possibly matching TRBD2 (9 bases). The germline V gene has CDR1 SQVTM and CDR2 ANQGSEA. The V end was cut by 4 bases, the J end by 5 bases, with 17 bases between. The CDR3 consists of 14 residues. CDR3 bases: TGCAGCGTTGTCCGGACAGGGACTAGCGAGACCCAGTACTTC. The encoded protein is CSVVRTGTSETQYF. The variable domain in full, completed from reference TRBV29-1 and TRBJ2-5, reads SAVISQKPSRDICQRGTSLTIQCQVDSQVTMMFWYRQQPGQSLTLIATANQGSEATYESGFVIDKFPISRPNLTFSTLTVSNMSPEDSSIYLCSVVRTGTSETQYFGPGTRLLVL.

Judged by abundance, this clonotype is medium-sized. V and J are TRBV20-1 and TRBJ1-1, with D unresolved. Germline V CDR1 and CDR2: DFQATT, SNEGSKA (reference sequence). The V end was cut by 2 bases, the J end by 1 base, with 8 bases between. The CDR3 length is 13 residues. The CDR3 DNA reads TGCAGTGCTAGACGGCAGTCGAACACTGAAGCTTTCTTT. Translating it yields CSARRQSNTEAFF.

This clonotype came up many times. The chain carries TRBV27 and TRBJ1-5; 8 bases are a match to TRBD1. The V gene's germline CDR1 is MNHEY and CDR2 SMNVEV (reference sequence). The CDR3 length is 14 residues. The ends lost 8 bases at V and 7 bases at J; junction bases unmatched: 10. CDR3 nucleotide sequence: TGTGCCAGCGGTCCTGACAGGGGAAGCCAGCCCCAGCATTTT. It translates to CASGPDRGSQPQHF.